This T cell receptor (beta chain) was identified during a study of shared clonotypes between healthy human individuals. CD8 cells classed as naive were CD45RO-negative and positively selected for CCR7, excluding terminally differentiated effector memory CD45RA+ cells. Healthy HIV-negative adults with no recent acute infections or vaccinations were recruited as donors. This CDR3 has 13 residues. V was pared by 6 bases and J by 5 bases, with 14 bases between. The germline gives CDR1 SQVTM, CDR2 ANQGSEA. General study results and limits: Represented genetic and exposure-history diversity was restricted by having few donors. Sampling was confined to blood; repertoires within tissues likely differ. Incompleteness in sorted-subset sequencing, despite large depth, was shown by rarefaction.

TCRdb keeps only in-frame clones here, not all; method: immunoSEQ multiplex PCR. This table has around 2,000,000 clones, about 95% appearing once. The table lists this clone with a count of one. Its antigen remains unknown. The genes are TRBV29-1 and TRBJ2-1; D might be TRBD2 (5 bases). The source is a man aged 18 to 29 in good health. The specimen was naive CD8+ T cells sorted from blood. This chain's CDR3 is CSVDYNIDNEQFF. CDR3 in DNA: TGCAGCGTAGACTATAACATAGACAATGAGCAGTTCTTC.